Reported below is one TCR beta chain. This may stem from a read error, because a much larger clone lies one nucleotide away. This sample is drawn from a study of T cells in Graves' hyperthyroidism and ophthalmopathy. Patients aged 18 to 65 had newly diagnosed hyperthyroidism of under 2 months' duration. RNA transcripts gave rise to amplified TCR beta CDR3 regions. The HTBI set primed first-round TCR CDR3 RT-PCR. One entry per CDR3 protein, called by TCRdb with MiXCR from the multiplex PCR reads. The sample yields around 690,000 distinct CDR3 sequences, approximately 15% seen once. Material: blood. The source of this sequence is a middle-aged man with Graves' hyperthyroidism.

The CDR3, as DNA: TGTGCCAGCAGTTTCCGGACAGGGAGCTTGAGCACTGAAGCTTTCTTT. This encodes CASSFRTGSLSTEAFF. The chain carries TRBV12-3 or TRBV12-4 and TRBJ1-1; 8 positions match TRBD1. With V trimmed by 3 bases and J by 4 bases, 10 bases remained unmatched. The CDR3 extends over 16 amino acids.